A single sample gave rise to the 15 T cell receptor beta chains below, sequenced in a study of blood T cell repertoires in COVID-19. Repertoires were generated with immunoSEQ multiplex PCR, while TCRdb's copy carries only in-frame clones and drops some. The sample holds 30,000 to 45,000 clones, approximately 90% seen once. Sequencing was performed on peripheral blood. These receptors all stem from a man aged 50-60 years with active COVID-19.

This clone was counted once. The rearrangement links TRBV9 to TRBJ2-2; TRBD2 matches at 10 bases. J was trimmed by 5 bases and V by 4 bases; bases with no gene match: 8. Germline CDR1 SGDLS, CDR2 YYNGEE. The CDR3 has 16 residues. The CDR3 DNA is TGTGCCAGCAGCCGTGAGCGGGAGGGCTTTACCGGGGAGCTGTTTTTT. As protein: CASSREREGFTGELFF. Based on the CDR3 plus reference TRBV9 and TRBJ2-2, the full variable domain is DSGVTQTPKHLITATGQRVTLRCSPRSGDLSVYWYQQSLDQGLQFLIQYYNGEERAKGNILERFSAQQFPDLHSELNLSSLELGDSALYFCASSREREGFTGELFFGEGSRLTVL.

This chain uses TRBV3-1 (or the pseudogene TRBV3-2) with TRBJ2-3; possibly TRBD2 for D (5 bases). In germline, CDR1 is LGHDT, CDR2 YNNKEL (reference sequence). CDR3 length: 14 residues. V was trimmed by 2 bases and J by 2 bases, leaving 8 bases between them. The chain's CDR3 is CASSQYGLTDTQYF. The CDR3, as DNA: TGTGCCAGCAGCCAATATGGACTCACAGATACGCAGTATTTT.

CDR3 sequence (DNA): TGCGCCAGCAGCCCGTTGGGACTAGGGACTAGGGAGCAGTTCTTC. Encoded protein: CASSPLGLGTREQFF. V gene TRBV5-1 combines with J gene TRBJ2-1, with TRBD2 matching over 8 bases. The CDR3 covers 15 residues. Trimming cost V 4 bases and J 10 bases; bases outside gene matches: 13. In germline, CDR1 is SGHRS, CDR2 YFSETQ.

CDR3 DNA sequence: TGTGCCAGCAGCTTAGCGTTTGACAGGGGCTTGAATGGCTACACCTTC. Protein sequence: CASSLAFDRGLNGYTF. This sequence joins TRBV7-2 and TRBJ1-2; 8 bases align to TRBD1. Germline V gene lookup returns CDR1 SGHTA and CDR2 FQGNSA. V lost 0 bases, J lost 6 bases, and 9 bases stayed unmatched. The CDR3 totals 16 residues. Drawing the rest from reference TRBV7-2 and TRBJ1-2, the complete variable domain is GAGVSQSPSNKVTEKGKDVELRCDPISGHTALYWYRQSLGQGLEFLIYFQGNSAPDKSGLPSDRFSAERTGGSVSTLTIQRTQQEDSAVYLCASSLAFDRGLNGYTFGSGTRLTVV.

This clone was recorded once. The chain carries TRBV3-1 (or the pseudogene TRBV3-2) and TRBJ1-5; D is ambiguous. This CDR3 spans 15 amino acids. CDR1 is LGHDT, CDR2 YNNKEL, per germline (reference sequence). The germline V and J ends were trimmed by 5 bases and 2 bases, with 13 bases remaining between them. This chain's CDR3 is CASSDGWVGNQPQHF. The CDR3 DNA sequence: TGTGCCAGCAGCGACGGGTGGGTTGGCAATCAGCCCCAGCATTTT.

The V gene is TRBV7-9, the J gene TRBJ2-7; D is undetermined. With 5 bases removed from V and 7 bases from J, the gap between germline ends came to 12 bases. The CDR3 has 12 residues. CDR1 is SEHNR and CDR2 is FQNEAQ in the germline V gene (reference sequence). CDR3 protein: CASSKGPREQYF. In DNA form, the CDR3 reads TGTGCCAGCAGCAAAGGGCCGCGGGAGCAGTACTTC.

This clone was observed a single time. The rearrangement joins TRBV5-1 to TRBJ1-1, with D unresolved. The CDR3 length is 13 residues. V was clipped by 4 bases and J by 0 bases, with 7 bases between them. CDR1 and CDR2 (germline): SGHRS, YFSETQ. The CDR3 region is CASSPGMNTEAFF. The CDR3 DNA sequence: TGCGCCAGCAGCCCCGGGATGAACACTGAAGCTTTCTTT.

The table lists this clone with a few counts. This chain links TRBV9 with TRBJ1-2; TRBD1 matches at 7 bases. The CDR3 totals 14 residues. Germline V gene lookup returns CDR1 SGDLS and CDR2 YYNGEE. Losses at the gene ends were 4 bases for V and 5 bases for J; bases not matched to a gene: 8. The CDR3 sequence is CASSPRGAGYGYTF. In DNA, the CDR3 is TGTGCCAGCAGCCCCAGGGGGGCAGGGTATGGCTACACCTTC.

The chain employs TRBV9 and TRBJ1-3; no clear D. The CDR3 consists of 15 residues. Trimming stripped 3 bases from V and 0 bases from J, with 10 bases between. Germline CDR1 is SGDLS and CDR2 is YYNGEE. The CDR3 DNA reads TGTGCCAGCAGCGCGCGACAAGTCTCTGGAAACACCATATATTTT. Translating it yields CASSARQVSGNTIYF.

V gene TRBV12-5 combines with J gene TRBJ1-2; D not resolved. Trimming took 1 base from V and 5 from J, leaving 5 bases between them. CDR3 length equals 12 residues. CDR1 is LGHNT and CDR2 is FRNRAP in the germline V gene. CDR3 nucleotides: TGTGCTAGTGGTTTGGATTCGTATGGCTACACCTTC. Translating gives CASGLDSYGYTF. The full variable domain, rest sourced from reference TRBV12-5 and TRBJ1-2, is DARVTQTPRHKVTEMGQEVTMRCQPILGHNTVFWYRQTMMQGLELLAYFRNRAPLDDSGMPKDRFSAEMPDATLATLKIQPSEPRDSAVYFCASGLDSYGYTFGSGTRLTVV.

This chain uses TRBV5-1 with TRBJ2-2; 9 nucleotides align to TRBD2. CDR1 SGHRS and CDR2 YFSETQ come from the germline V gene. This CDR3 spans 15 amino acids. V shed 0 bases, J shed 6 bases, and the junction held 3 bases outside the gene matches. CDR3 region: CASSLEASGAGELFF. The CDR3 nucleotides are TGCGCCAGCAGCTTGGAAGCTAGCGGGGCCGGGGAGCTGTTTTTT. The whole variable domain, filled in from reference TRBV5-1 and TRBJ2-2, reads KAGVTQTPRYLIKTRGQQVTLSCSPISGHRSVSWYQQTPGQGLQFLFEYFSETQRNKGNFPGRFSGRQFSNSRSEMNVSTLELGDSALYLCASSLEASGAGELFFGEGSRLTVL.

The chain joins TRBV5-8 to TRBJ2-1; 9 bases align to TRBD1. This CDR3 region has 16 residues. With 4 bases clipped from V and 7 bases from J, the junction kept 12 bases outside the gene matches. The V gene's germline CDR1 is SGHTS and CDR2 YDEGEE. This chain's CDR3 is CASSREPGQGKNEQFF. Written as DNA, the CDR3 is TGTGCCAGCAGCCGAGAACCGGGACAGGGAAAAAATGAGCAGTTCTTC.

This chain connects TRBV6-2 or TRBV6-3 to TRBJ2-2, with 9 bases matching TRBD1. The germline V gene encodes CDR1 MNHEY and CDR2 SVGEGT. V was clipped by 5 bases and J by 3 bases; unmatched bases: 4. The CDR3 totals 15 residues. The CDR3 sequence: CASSRQGGDTGELFF. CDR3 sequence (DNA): TGTGCCAGCAGTAGACAGGGGGGGGACACCGGGGAGCTGTTTTTT.

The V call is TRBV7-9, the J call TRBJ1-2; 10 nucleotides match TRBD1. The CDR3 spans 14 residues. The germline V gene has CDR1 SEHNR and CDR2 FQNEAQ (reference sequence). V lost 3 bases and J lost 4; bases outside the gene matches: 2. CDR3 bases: TGTGCCAGCAGCTTGGGACAGGGGACCTATGGCTACACCTTC. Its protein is CASSLGQGTYGYTF.

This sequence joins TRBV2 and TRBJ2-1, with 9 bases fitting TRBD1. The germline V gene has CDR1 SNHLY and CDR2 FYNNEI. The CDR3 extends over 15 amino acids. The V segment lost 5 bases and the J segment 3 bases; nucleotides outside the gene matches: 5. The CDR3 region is CASSSGTGRYNEQFF. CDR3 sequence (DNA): TGTGCCAGCAGTTCCGGGACAGGGCGCTACAATGAGCAGTTCTTC.